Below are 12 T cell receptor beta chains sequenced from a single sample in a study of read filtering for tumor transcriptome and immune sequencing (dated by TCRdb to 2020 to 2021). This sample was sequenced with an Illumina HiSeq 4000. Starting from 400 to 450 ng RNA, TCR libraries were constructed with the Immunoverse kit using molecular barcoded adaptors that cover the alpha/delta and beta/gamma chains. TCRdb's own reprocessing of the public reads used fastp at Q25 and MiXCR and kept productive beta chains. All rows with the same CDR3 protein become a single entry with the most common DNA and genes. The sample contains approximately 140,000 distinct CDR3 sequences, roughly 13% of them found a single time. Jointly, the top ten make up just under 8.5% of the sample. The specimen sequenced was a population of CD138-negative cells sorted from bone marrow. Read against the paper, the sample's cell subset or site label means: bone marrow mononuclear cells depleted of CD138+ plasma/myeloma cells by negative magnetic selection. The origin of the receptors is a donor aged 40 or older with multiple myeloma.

CDR3 in amino acids: CASSMNIVGELFF. CDR3 DNA: TGTGCCAGCTCAATGAACATCGTCGGGGAGCTGTTTTTT. The V and J genes are TRBV6-2 or TRBV6-3 and TRBJ2-2; D is unresolved. Trimming shortened V by 8 bases and J by 7 bases, and 14 bases separated the two germline ends. The germline V gene encodes CDR1 MNHEY and CDR2 SVGEGT. The CDR3 is made up of 13 amino acids.

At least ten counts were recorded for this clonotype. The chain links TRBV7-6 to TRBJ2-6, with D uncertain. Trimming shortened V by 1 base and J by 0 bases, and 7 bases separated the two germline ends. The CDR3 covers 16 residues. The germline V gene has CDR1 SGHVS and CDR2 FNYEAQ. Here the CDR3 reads CASSLGQLSGANVLTF. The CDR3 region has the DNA TGTGCCAGCAGCTTAGGGCAACTCTCTGGGGCCAACGTCCTGACTTTC.

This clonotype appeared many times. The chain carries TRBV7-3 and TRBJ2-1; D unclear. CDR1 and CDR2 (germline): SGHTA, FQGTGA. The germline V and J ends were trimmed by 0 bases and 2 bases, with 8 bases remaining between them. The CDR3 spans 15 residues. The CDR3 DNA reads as TGTGCCAGCAGCTTAACGCTGGGTCCCTACAATGAGCAGTTCTTC. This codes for CASSLTLGPYNEQFF.

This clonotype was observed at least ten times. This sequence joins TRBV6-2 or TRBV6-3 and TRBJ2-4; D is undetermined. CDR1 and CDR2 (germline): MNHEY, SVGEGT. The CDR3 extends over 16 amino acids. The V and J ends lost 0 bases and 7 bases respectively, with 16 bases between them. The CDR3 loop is CASSYSITDRDNIQYF. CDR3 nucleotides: TGTGCCAGCAGTTACTCGATCACAGACCGCGATAACATTCAGTACTTC.

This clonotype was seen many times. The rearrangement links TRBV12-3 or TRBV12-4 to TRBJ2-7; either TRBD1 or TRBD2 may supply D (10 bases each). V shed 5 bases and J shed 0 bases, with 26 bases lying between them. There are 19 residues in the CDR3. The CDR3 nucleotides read TGTGCCAGCAGTCCCCAGACAGGGGGCCGGACTAGCGGCTCCTACGAGCAGTACTTC. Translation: CASSPQTGGRTSGSYEQYF.

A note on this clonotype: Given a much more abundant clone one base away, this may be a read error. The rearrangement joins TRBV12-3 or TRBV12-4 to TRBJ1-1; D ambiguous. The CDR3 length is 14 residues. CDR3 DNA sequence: TGTGCCAGCAGCCTACAAAACACGAACACTGTAGCTTTCTTT. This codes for CASSLQNTNTVAFF.

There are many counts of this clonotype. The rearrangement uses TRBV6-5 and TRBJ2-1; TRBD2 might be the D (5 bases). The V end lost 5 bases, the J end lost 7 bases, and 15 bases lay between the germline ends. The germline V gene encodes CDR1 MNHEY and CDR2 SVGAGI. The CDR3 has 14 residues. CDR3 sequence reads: CASSPGIYTNEQFF. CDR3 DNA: TGTGCCAGCAGTCCCGGGATTTATACAAATGAGCAGTTCTTC.

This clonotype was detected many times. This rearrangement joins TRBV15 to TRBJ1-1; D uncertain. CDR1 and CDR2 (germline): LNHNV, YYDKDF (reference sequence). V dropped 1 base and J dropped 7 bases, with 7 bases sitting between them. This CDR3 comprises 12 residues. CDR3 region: CATSRAVDEAFF. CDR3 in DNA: TGTGCCACCAGCAGAGCGGTAGATGAAGCTTTCTTT.

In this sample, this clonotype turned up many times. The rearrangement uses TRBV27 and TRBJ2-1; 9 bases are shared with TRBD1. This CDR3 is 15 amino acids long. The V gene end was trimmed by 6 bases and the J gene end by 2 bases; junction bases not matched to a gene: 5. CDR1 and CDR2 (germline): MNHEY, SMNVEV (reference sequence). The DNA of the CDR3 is TGTGCCAGCAGCTACAGGACAGGGGCCTACAATGAGCAGTTCTTC. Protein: CASSYRTGAYNEQFF.

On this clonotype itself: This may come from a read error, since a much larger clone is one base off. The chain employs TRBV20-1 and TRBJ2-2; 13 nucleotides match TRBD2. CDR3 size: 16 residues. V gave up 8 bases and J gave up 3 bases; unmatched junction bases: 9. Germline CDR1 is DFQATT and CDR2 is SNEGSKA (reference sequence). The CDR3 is CSLRLAGGTDTGELFF. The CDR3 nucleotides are TGCAGTCTGAGACTAGCGGGAGGAACAGACACCGGGGAGCTGTTTTTT.

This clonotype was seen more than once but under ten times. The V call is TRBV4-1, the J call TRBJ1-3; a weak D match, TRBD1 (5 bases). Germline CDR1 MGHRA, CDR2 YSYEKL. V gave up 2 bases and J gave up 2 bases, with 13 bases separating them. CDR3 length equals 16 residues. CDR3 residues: CASSQPTGTPGNTIYF. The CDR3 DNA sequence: TGCGCCAGCAGCCAACCCACAGGAACTCCTGGAAACACCATATATTTT.

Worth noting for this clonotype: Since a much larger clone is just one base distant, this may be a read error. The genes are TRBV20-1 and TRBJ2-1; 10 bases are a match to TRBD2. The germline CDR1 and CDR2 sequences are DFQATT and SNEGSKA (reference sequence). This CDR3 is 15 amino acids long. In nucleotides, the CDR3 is TGCAGTGCTAGCACGGGGACTAGCGAGTACAGTGAGCAGTTCTTC. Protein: CSASTGTSEYSEQFF.